The subject of this entry is one T cell receptor (beta chain). Antigen unknown. These data are taken from a study of shared clonotypes between healthy human individuals. Overall study findings and caveats: Compared with memory subsets, naive subsets generally had larger estimated richness. Incomplete sequencing of sorted subsets was indicated by rarefaction despite large depth.

Method: immunoSEQ multiplex PCR; TCRdb's copy keeps in-frame clones and lacks some. The data hold under 1,100,000 clones, with 70% to 80% observed a single time. The V end was cut by 3 bases, the J end by 3 bases, with 12 bases between. CDR1 is KGHSH, CDR2 LQKENI, per germline. CDR3 length: 14 residues. The V and J genes are TRBV18 and TRBJ2-7; a possible D gene is TRBD2 (6 bases). The sample comprised memory CD4+ T cells from PBMCs. The subset was: CD45RA-negative fraction. This sequence was found in a man aged 18-30 years in good health. Some clones in this sample may be carry-over from other donors' samples. Here the CDR3 reads CASSPRGGVYEQYF. Here the CDR3 DNA reads TGTGCCAGCTCACCCCGAGGCGGGGTCTACGAGCAGTACTTC.